The 27 T cell receptor beta chains in this list originate from one sample, sequenced in a study of T cell changes during pregnancy in multiple sclerosis. Measured with immunoSEQ multiplex PCR; TCRdb has only the in-frame clones, and not every one. The repertoire consists of around 41,000 clones, with approximately 91% occurring once and the leading ten covering over 1.1%. Material: PBMCs (not recorded whether the cells were cultured). The receptors shown here come from a female donor with multiple sclerosis, enrolled in a pregnancy study.

The chain couples TRBV6-5 to TRBJ2-6, with D unresolved. CDR1 and CDR2 from the germline V gene are MNHEY and SVGAGI. The CDR3 contains 15 residues. Trimming shortened V by 6 bases and J by 0 bases, and 9 bases separated the two germline ends. The CDR3 sequence: CASSPVASGANVLTF. The CDR3 region has the DNA TGTGCCAGCAGCCCCGTGGCCTCTGGGGCCAACGTCCTGACTTTC.

The chain has TRBV18 and TRBJ2-4; D unresolved. The CDR3 covers 16 residues. Trimming took off 1 base at V and 5 bases at J, with 15 bases between the two ends. The germline V gene encodes CDR1 KGHSH and CDR2 LQKENI. CDR3: CASSPRIWKRENIQYF. For the CDR3, the DNA is TGTGCCAGCTCACCACGGATATGGAAGCGCGAAAACATTCAGTACTTC.

The V gene is TRBV6-1, the J gene TRBJ2-1, with 7 bases matching TRBD1. V shed 3 bases, J shed 9 bases, and the junction held 11 bases outside the gene matches. The CDR3 has 15 amino acids. From germline, CDR1 is MNHNS and CDR2 SASEGT. CDR3 sequence (DNA): TGTGCCAGCAGTGATGATGTGACAGGGTCCGGTGAGCAGTTCTTC. This encodes CASSDDVTGSGEQFF.

This chain uses TRBV19 with TRBJ1-4; D unresolved. This CDR3 contains 14 residues. The V end was cut by 6 bases, the J end by 3 bases, with 11 bases between. CDR1 is LNHDA and CDR2 is SQIVND in the germline V gene (reference sequence). CDR3 amino acids: CASSYSGANEKLFF. The CDR3 DNA follows: TGTGCCAGTAGCTATTCAGGAGCTAATGAAAAACTGTTTTTT.

This rearrangement joins TRBV7-9 to TRBJ2-5, with 8 bases aligning to TRBD2. This CDR3 has 16 residues. Germline loops: CDR1 SEHNR, CDR2 FQNEAQ (reference sequence). The junction had 15 bases not matched to a gene; V was cut back by 11 bases and J by 1 base. The CDR3 bases are TGTGCCGGAACGGAGCTCAGCGGGAGTGTCCAAGAGACCCAGTACTTC. Amino acids: CAGTELSGSVQETQYF.

The V and J genes are TRBV5-6 and TRBJ1-2, with 9 nucleotides matching TRBD1. The CDR3 consists of 12 residues. The V gene end was trimmed by 4 bases and the J gene end by 10 bases; junction bases not matched to a gene: 5. CDR1 and CDR2 from the germline V gene are SGHDT and YYEEEE. DNA of the CDR3: TGTGCCAGCAGCCCTCAACAGGGGGCCTACACCTTC. This sequence encodes CASSPQQGAYTF.

The CDR3 coding sequence is TGTGCCAGCAGCGTAGGCGGAGGGGGAACTGAAGCTTTCTTT. Protein sequence: CASSVGGGGTEAFF. The chain uses TRBV9 and TRBJ1-1, with D possibly TRBD1 on 6 matching bases. The CDR3 extends over 14 amino acids. Germline V gene data show CDR1 as SGDLS and CDR2 as YYNGEE. V lost 0 bases to trimming and J lost 5 bases, with 11 bases between them.

The V call is TRBV5-1, the J call TRBJ1-2; D may be TRBD1 (5 bases). Trimming cost V 5 bases and J 2 bases, with 10 bases left between them. The CDR3 runs 13 residues. Germline V lookup: CDR1 SGHRS, CDR2 YFSETQ. The CDR3 DNA sequence: TGCGCCAGCAGTATGGGGCTAAACTATGGCTACACCTTC. Translated, it gives CASSMGLNYGYTF.

This chain uses TRBV27 with TRBJ1-4; D may be TRBD1 (5 bases). This CDR3 comprises 13 residues. The germline V gene encodes CDR1 MNHEY and CDR2 SMNVEV (reference sequence). The germline V and J ends were trimmed by 5 bases and 5 bases, with 9 bases remaining between them. The CDR3 DNA is TGTGCCAGCAGTCCGAGACAGAATGAAAAACTGTTTTTT. This encodes CASSPRQNEKLFF.

The chain carries TRBV7-2 and TRBJ2-3; 10 bases match TRBD2. Germline CDR1 is SGHTA and CDR2 is FQGNSA. With V trimmed by 4 bases and J by 1 base, 5 bases remained unmatched. CDR3 length: 16 amino acids. Written as DNA, the CDR3 is TGTGCCAGCAGCTCGACCGGGACTAGCGGCACAGATACGCAGTATTTT. As protein: CASSSTGTSGTDTQYF.

CDR3 nucleotides: TGTGCCAGCAGCTGGACAGGGATGATGGGCGAGCAGTACTTC. Amino acids: CASSWTGMMGEQYF. The J gene is TRBJ2-7, the V gene TRBV7-9, with 8 bases aligning to TRBD1. The germline gives CDR1 SEHNR, CDR2 FQNEAQ (reference sequence). V gave up 4 bases and J gave up 6 bases; unmatched junction bases: 8. This CDR3 is 14 amino acids long.

V usage is TRBV4-1 and J usage is TRBJ2-3, with a weak D call TRBD2 (6 bases). The germline gives CDR1 MGHRA, CDR2 YSYEKL. This CDR3 has 18 amino acids. V dropped 2 bases and J dropped 3 bases, with 21 bases sitting between them. The CDR3 DNA reads as TGCGCCAGCAGCCAATTCCCGGGATTGGGCGGAGGGACAGATACGCAGTATTTT. The encoded protein is CASSQFPGLGGGTDTQYF.

V usage is TRBV18 and J usage is TRBJ2-4; TRBD1 might be the D (6 bases). Germline values: CDR1 KGHSH, CDR2 LQKENI. The germline V and J ends were trimmed by 6 bases and 0 bases, with 18 bases remaining between them. The CDR3 consists of 17 residues. CDR3 protein: CASSLSRQELAKNIQYF. CDR3 in DNA: TGTGCCAGCTCCCTCAGCAGACAGGAACTAGCCAAAAACATTCAGTACTTC.

The CDR3 loop reads CASSLVESYEQYF. The CDR3 DNA reads TGTGCCAGCAGTTTAGTGGAGTCCTACGAGCAGTACTTC. The J gene is TRBJ2-7, the V gene TRBV28; D is undetermined. V was clipped by 2 bases and J by 1 base, with 6 bases between them. The CDR3 has 13 residues. Germline-derived CDR1 and CDR2 are MDHEN and SYDVKM.

The gene calls are TRBV6-5 and TRBJ1-1, with TRBD1 identical over 12 bases. This CDR3 has 13 amino acids. The V gene end was trimmed by 6 bases and the J gene end by 7 bases; junction bases not matched to a gene: 3. The V gene's germline CDR1 is MNHEY and CDR2 SVGAGI. This CDR3 is CASRRDRGHEAFF. The CDR3 DNA reads as TGTGCCAGCAGAAGGGACAGGGGGCATGAAGCTTTCTTT.

The genes are TRBV30 and TRBJ2-1, with D tentatively TRBD1 (6 bases). CDR1 is GTSNPN, CDR2 SVGIG, per germline (reference sequence). CDR3 length: 14 residues. The V and J ends lost 5 bases and 6 bases respectively, with 17 bases between them. This chain's CDR3 is CAWAWGPGPNEQFF. The CDR3 DNA follows: TGTGCCTGGGCCTGGGGGCCCGGTCCCAATGAGCAGTTCTTC.

V usage is TRBV19 and J usage is TRBJ1-1; a weak D match, TRBD1 (6 bases). V was clipped by 2 bases and J by 3 bases, with 13 bases between them. The CDR3 runs to 15 residues. CDR1 and CDR2 (germline): LNHDA, SQIVND (reference sequence). In nucleotides, the CDR3 is TGTGCCAGTAGTATAACAGGGCGAAGGGACACTGAAGCTTTCTTT. This codes for CASSITGRRDTEAFF.

V and J are TRBV19 and TRBJ2-6; 10 bases map to TRBD2. The CDR3 sequence is 17 residues long. CDR1 is LNHDA, CDR2 SQIVND, per germline (reference sequence). The V gene end was trimmed by 4 bases and the J gene end by 1 base; junction bases not matched to a gene: 4. This CDR3 is CASSRTSGRSGANVLTF. The CDR3 DNA sequence: TGTGCCAGTAGTAGGACTAGCGGAAGGTCTGGGGCCAACGTCCTGACTTTC.

The gene calls are TRBV27 and TRBJ2-2; no reliable D call. Between the trimmed V and J ends, which lost 6 bases and 0 bases, there was a span of 11 bases. Germline V gene sequence: CDR1 MNHEY, CDR2 SMNVEV (reference sequence). The CDR3 is made up of 15 amino acids. The CDR3 DNA sequence: TGTGCCAGCAGCGGATTACCACCGAACACCGGGGAGCTGTTTTTT. Protein: CASSGLPPNTGELFF.

The rearrangement joins TRBV30 to TRBJ2-6; no firm D call. CDR1 GTSNPN and CDR2 SVGIG come from the germline V gene (reference sequence). The CDR3 runs 17 residues. V was clipped by 1 base and J by 1 base, with 14 bases between them. The CDR3 spells CAWSERWVRSGANVLTF. CDR3 sequence (DNA): TGTGCCTGGAGTGAACGGTGGGTGCGATCTGGGGCCAACGTCCTGACTTTC. The full variable domain, completed using reference TRBV30 and TRBJ2-6, is SQTIHQWPATLVQPVGSPLSLECTVEGTSNPNLYWYRQAAGRGLQLLFYSVGIGQISSEVPQNLSASRPQDRQFILSSKKLLLSDSGFYLCAWSERWVRSGANVLTFGAGSRLTVL.

The chain couples TRBV6-1 to TRBJ2-1; no definite D call. The CDR3 length is 13 residues. V lost 5 bases to trimming and J lost 4 bases, with 9 bases between them. CDR1 is MNHNS, CDR2 SASEGT, per germline. CDR3 in DNA: TGTGCCAGCAGTTCGACGCAGTACAATGAGCAGTTCTTC. This gives the protein CASSSTQYNEQFF.

The gene calls are TRBV9 and TRBJ2-2, with D unresolved. V gave up 0 bases and J gave up 7 bases, with 4 bases separating them. The CDR3 spans 12 residues. Germline V gene sequence: CDR1 SGDLS, CDR2 YYNGEE. The CDR3 here is CASSVEVGELFF. In DNA, the CDR3 is TGTGCCAGCAGCGTAGAGGTCGGGGAGCTGTTTTTT.

The chain employs TRBV4-2 and TRBJ2-2; 12 nucleotides line up with TRBD2. The V gene end was trimmed by 1 base and the J gene end by 5 bases; junction bases not matched to a gene: 5. Germline V gives CDR1 LGHNA, CDR2 YNFKEQ. The CDR3 has 17 residues. CDR3 nucleotide sequence: TGTGCCAGCAGCCAAGGGCTAGCGGGAGGGGGGACCGGGGAGCTGTTTTTT. Translated: CASSQGLAGGGTGELFF.

The V and J genes are TRBV6-5 and TRBJ2-1, with TRBD2 matching 9 bases. The J segment lost 7 bases and the V segment lost 8 bases, leaving 6 bases of the junction unmatched. Germline CDR1 MNHEY, CDR2 SVGAGI. The CDR3 spans 13 residues. The CDR3 sequence is CASFGGRVNEQFF. In DNA, the CDR3 is TGTGCCAGCTTTGGCGGGAGGGTTAATGAGCAGTTCTTC.

This clone was detected only a few times. The rearrangement links TRBV7-2 to TRBJ2-7; no definite D call. Between the trimmed V and J ends, which lost 0 bases and 3 bases, there was a span of 6 bases. The CDR3 spans 13 residues. Germline V gene data show CDR1 as SGHTA and CDR2 as FQGNSA. The CDR3 region has the DNA TGTGCCAGCAGCTTAGCTTGGGACTACGAGCAGTACTTC. Protein sequence: CASSLAWDYEQYF.

The chain has TRBV7-2 and TRBJ1-1; D is possibly TRBD1 (5 bases). Per the germline V gene, CDR1 is SGHTA and CDR2 is FQGNSA. V was cut by 1 base and J by 6 bases, with 12 bases left in between. The CDR3 totals 14 residues. DNA of the CDR3: TGTGCCAGCAGCTTAGTCGCCCAGGGAGCTGAAGCTTTCTTT. Encoded protein: CASSLVAQGAEAFF.

V gene TRBV4-1 combines with J gene TRBJ2-7, with TRBD1 as a possible D gene (5 bases). Trimming removed 0 bases at V and 12 bases at J, with 12 bases between. This CDR3 spans 12 amino acids. Germline V gives CDR1 MGHRA, CDR2 YSYEKL. The CDR3 DNA sequence: TGCGCCAGCAGCCAAGATGGGGCCTTTCGGTACTTC. Its translation is CASSQDGAFRYF.